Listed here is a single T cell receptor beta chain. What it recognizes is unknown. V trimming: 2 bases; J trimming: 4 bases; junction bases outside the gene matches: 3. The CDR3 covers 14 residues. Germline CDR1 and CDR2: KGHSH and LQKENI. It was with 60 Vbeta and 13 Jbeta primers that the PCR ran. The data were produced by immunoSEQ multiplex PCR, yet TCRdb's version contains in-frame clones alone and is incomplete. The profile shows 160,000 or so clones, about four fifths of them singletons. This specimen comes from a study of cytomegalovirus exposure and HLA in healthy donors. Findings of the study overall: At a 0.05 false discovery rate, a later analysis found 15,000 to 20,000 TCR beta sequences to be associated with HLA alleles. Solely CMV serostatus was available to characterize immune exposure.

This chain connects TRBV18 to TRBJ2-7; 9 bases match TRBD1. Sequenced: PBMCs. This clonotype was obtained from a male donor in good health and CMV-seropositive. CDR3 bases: TGTGCCAGCTCACCAGGGACAGGGTCTTACGAGCAGTACTTC. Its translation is CASSPGTGSYEQYF. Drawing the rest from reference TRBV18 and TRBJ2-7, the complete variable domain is NAGVMQNPRHLVRRRGQEARLRCSPMKGHSHVYWYRQLPEEGLKFMVYLQKENIIDESGMPKERFSAEFPKEGPSILRIQQVVRGDSAAYFCASSPGTGSYEQYFGPGTRLTVT.